Shown below are 15 T cell receptor beta chains from a single sample sequenced in a study of T-cell reconstitution after alpha-beta-depleted transplantation in children. A library of TCRbeta sequences, prepared with unique molecular identifiers, was generated. One entry per CDR3 protein, called by TCRdb with MiXCR from the PCR reads. The sample includes 800,000 to 1,000,000 distinct CDR3 sequences, roughly 31% of them seen just once. Source: PBMCs, mostly from graft donor cells, taken 360 days after TCRalphabeta/CD19-depleted stem cell transplant. The origin of the receptors is a boy in the first two years of life who had a stem cell transplant for SCID, so the T cells may come from the graft donor.

This clonotype came up a few times. The rearrangement uses TRBV11-2 and TRBJ1-5; D not resolved. Between the trimmed V and J ends, which lost 5 bases and 6 bases, there was a span of 11 bases. The CDR3 runs 13 residues. Germline-derived CDR1 and CDR2 are SGHAT and FQNNGV. The CDR3 here is CASSLGPLQPQHF. CDR3 nucleotide sequence: TGTGCCAGCAGCCTGGGCCCCCTTCAGCCCCAGCATTTT. Using reference TRBV11-2 and TRBJ1-5 for the parts outside the CDR3, the full variable domain is EAGVAQSPRYKIIEKRQSVAFWCNPISGHATLYWYQQILGQGPKLLIQFQNNGVVDDSQLPKDRFSAERLKGVDSTLKIQPAKLEDSAVYLCASSLGPLQPQHFGDGTRLSIL.

This sequence joins TRBV27 and TRBJ1-1; no clear D gene. The ends were cut back, 3 bases at V and 8 bases at J, with 13 bases in the middle. The CDR3 is 13 residues long. Germline-derived CDR1 and CDR2 are MNHEY and SMNVEV (reference sequence). The CDR3 sequence is CASSLRSADEAFF. The CDR3 DNA follows: TGTGCCAGCAGTTTGAGGTCTGCCGACGAAGCTTTCTTT.

The gene calls are TRBV3-1 and TRBJ1-1; the D gene is possibly TRBD1 (6 bases). The ends were cut back, 4 bases at V and 10 bases at J, with 16 bases in the middle. The germline gives CDR1 LGHDT, CDR2 YNNKEL (reference sequence). The CDR3 is 13 residues long. The DNA of the CDR3 is TGTGCCAGCAGCCGCAAGGGGGGCGCGGGAGCTTTCTTT. This encodes CASSRKGGAGAFF. The full variable domain, in which reference TRBV3-1 and TRBJ1-1 provide the parts outside the CDR3, is DTAVSQTPKYLVTQMGNDKSIKCEQNLGHDTMYWYKQDSKKFLKIMFSYNNKELIINETVPNRFSPKSPDKAHLNLHINSLELGDSAVYFCASSRKGGAGAFFGQGTRLTVV.

This clonotype was seen only a few times. The chain couples TRBV28 to TRBJ2-3; D call uncertain. CDR1 and CDR2 (germline): MDHEN, SYDVKM. Trimming stripped 3 bases from V and 1 base from J, with 23 bases between. The CDR3 totals 19 residues. For the CDR3, the DNA is TGTGCCAGCAGTTTCCAAAGAGCTAAGGGCCGGCCCGGCACAGATACGCAGTATTTT. Amino acids: CASSFQRAKGRPGTDTQYF.

The V and J genes are TRBV3-1 and TRBJ2-3; the D gene is possibly TRBD1 (5 bases). V was shortened by 5 bases and J by 0 bases, with 15 bases between the two germline ends. CDR1 and CDR2 (germline): LGHDT, YNNKEL (reference sequence). The CDR3 is made up of 16 amino acids. In DNA form, the CDR3 reads TGTGCCAGCAGCGGAAGACTGGGGCTTAGCACAGATACGCAGTATTTT. Amino acids: CASSGRLGLSTDTQYF.

This clonotype was seen a handful of times. This chain uses TRBV5-1 with TRBJ2-3, with D unresolved. Per the germline V gene, CDR1 is SGHRS and CDR2 is YFSETQ. Trimming removed 4 bases at V and 8 bases at J, with 11 bases between. The CDR3 covers 12 residues. Here the CDR3 DNA reads TGCGCCAGCAGCCCTTCGCCCACTACGCAGTATTTT. Translated: CASSPSPTTQYF.

J is TRBJ1-5 and V is TRBV6-1; D remains ambiguous. CDR3 length: 13 residues. In germline, CDR1 is MNHNS, CDR2 SASEGT. The germline V and J ends were trimmed by 8 bases and 5 bases, with 13 bases remaining between them. The CDR3 reads CASRESGYQPQHF. For the CDR3, the DNA is TGTGCCAGCCGCGAGTCGGGGTATCAGCCCCAGCATTTT.

This clonotype has at least ten counts. V is TRBV20-1 and J is TRBJ2-7; D could derive from TRBD1 or TRBD2 (7 bases each). This CDR3 has 13 residues. V was trimmed by 3 bases and J by 5 bases, leaving 14 bases between them. Germline CDR1 reads DFQATT; CDR2 reads SNEGSKA (reference sequence). The CDR3: CSARPPGGDEQYF. DNA for the CDR3: TGCAGTGCTAGGCCCCCAGGGGGGGACGAGCAGTACTTC.

This chain's CDR3 is CASSLPSGAKPDTGELFF. CDR3 bases: TGCGCCAGCAGCCTCCCTAGCGGGGCGAAACCGGACACCGGGGAGCTGTTTTTT. The V and J genes are TRBV5-1 and TRBJ2-2; 9 bases match TRBD2. The CDR3 is made up of 18 amino acids. V shed 4 bases and J 3 bases; nucleotides not matched to a gene: 13. Germline CDR1 is SGHRS and CDR2 is YFSETQ. Drawing the rest from reference TRBV5-1 and TRBJ2-2, the complete variable domain is KAGVTQTPRYLIKTRGQQVTLSCSPISGHRSVSWYQQTPGQGLQFLFEYFSETQRNKGNFPGRFSGRQFSNSRSEMNVSTLELGDSALYLCASSLPSGAKPDTGELFFGEGSRLTVL.

In its sample, this clonotype was seen a few times. J is TRBJ2-7 and V is TRBV28, with TRBD1 matching over 8 bases. CDR1 and CDR2 from the germline V gene are MDHEN and SYDVKM. After removal of 3 bases from V and 5 bases from J, the junction contained 6 bases not matched to a gene. This CDR3 is 14 amino acids long. CDR3 protein: CASSFHRGDHEQYF. The CDR3 nucleotides read TGTGCCAGCAGTTTCCACAGGGGGGACCACGAGCAGTACTTC.

This clonotype has just a few counts. The J gene is TRBJ2-3, the V gene TRBV20-1; 12 bases match TRBD2. This CDR3 has 19 amino acids. V shed 0 bases and J 1 base; nucleotides not matched to a gene: 11. Germline values: CDR1 DFQATT, CDR2 SNEGSKA (reference sequence). The CDR3 DNA is TGCAGTGCTAGAGATTTCCTAGCGGGGGGGTATATCGGCACAGATACGCAGTATTTT. Encoded protein: CSARDFLAGGYIGTDTQYF.

The chain links TRBV20-1 to TRBJ2-1; tentatively, D is TRBD2 (6 bases). Trimming left V 0 bases short and J 7 bases short, with 13 bases between. In germline, CDR1 is DFQATT, CDR2 SNEGSKA (reference sequence). The CDR3 is 14 residues long. CDR3 DNA: TGCAGTGCTAGAGAACGGGGGAAGGGTAATGAGCAGTTCTTC. Translated, it gives CSARERGKGNEQFF.

This clonotype occurred a few times. The chain carries TRBV27 and TRBJ1-2; D is ambiguous. The V gene lost 2 bases and the J gene lost 2 bases, with 18 bases spanning the gap. Germline V gene lookup returns CDR1 MNHEY and CDR2 SMNVEV (reference sequence). This CDR3 has 17 residues. This CDR3 is CASSLIGTGHLNYGYTF. As DNA, the CDR3 is TGTGCCAGCAGTTTAATCGGCACGGGCCATCTCAACTATGGCTACACCTTC.

This clonotype appeared a few times. The chain combines TRBV11-2 with TRBJ2-3; 8 bases align to TRBD2. CDR1 SGHAT and CDR2 FQNNGV come from the germline V gene. J lost 0 bases, V lost 5 bases, and 7 bases had no gene match. CDR3 size: 16 residues. The CDR3 loop reads CASSPRTSRSTDTQYF. The CDR3 region has the DNA TGTGCCAGCAGCCCCCGGACTAGCAGAAGCACAGATACGCAGTATTTT. The full variable domain, with the rest looked up from reference TRBV11-2 and TRBJ2-3, is EAGVAQSPRYKIIEKRQSVAFWCNPISGHATLYWYQQILGQGPKLLIQFQNNGVVDDSQLPKDRFSAERLKGVDSTLKIQPAKLEDSAVYLCASSPRTSRSTDTQYFGPGTRLTVL.

This clonotype appeared a few times. The CDR3 is CASSLTGITEAFF. In DNA form, the CDR3 reads TGTGCCAGCAGCTTAACAGGGATAACTGAAGCTTTCTTT. The chain couples TRBV7-8 to TRBJ1-1; the D gene is possibly TRBD1 (6 bases). The CDR3 contains 13 residues. The V end was cut by 2 bases, the J end by 5 bases, with 9 bases between. Germline V CDR1 and CDR2: SGHVS, FQNEAQ.